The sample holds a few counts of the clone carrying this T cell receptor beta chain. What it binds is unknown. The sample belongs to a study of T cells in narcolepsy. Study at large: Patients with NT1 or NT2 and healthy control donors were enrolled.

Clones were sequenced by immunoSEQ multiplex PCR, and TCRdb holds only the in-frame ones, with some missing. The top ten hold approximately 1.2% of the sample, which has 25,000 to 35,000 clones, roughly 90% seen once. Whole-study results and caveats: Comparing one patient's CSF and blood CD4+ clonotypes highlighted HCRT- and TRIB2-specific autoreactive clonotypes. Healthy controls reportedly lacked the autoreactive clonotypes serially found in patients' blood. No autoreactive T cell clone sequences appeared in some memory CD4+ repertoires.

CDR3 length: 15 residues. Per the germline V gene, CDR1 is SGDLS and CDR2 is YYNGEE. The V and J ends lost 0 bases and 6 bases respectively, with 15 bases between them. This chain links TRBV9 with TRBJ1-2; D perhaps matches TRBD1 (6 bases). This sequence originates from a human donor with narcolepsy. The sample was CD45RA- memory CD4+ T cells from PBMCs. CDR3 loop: CASSVVGGQGNGYTF. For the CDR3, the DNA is TGTGCCAGCAGCGTAGTTGGGGGCCAGGGCAATGGCTACACCTTC.